The clone carrying this T cell receptor (beta chain) has at least ten counts. These data are taken from a study of beta chain features in type 1 diabetes. The study reverse transcribed the entire isolated RNA, so it sequenced expressed TCRB transcripts. An average near 3.57 million reads came from naive, central memory and regulatory T cell samples. TCRdb keeps only in-frame clones here, not all; method: immunoSEQ multiplex PCR. This table holds hundreds of thousands of clones, around 12% found once. CDR1 is SGDLS and CDR2 is YYNGEE in the germline V gene. V was cut by 5 bases and J by 8 bases, with 11 bases left in between. The CDR3 has 12 amino acids.

The TCR was taken from a man between 18 and 29 years old in good health. Sequencing was carried out using naive CD4+ T cells from blood. J is TRBJ2-1 and V is TRBV9; D is undetermined. This chain's CDR3 is CASRAIVDEQFF. CDR3 nucleotides: TGTGCCAGCAGAGCTATCGTCGATGAGCAGTTCTTC.